This is a list of T cell receptor beta chains from one sample in a study of patients and donors after allogeneic stem cell transplantation. TCRdb re-derived calls from the RT-PCR reads in MiXCR, one entry per CDR3 protein. The sample holds approximately 210,000 distinct CDR3 sequences; 41% are singletons and the top ten take less than 40%. Sequencing was performed on blood, either unsorted or a sorted T cell fraction (not recorded which). These receptors came from a human donor who was either an allogeneic HSCT recipient or a stem cell or donor lymphocyte infusion donor (not recorded which). It is not recorded whose cells these are; they may come from a transplant donor. Each CDR3 is given with its conserved first and last residue. The order of the fields is V gene, J gene, CDR3 length, CDR3 protein.

TRBV7-7	TRBJ2-7	15	CASSLGPSGTDEQYF
TRBV7-2	TRBJ1-1	18	CASSLGGVVWATNTEAFF
TRBV29-1	TRBJ1-1	12	CSVEDRYTEAFF
TRBV5-6	TRBJ1-1	16	CASSQSYGTANTEAFF
TRBV28	TRBJ1-3	16	CASSFNRGEGGNTIYF
TRBV29-1	TRBJ1-1	13	CSVHRGLNTEAFF
TRBV5-1	TRBJ1-1	13	CASSPFLNTEAFF
TRBV25-1	TRBJ1-1	14	CASGPGTANTEAFF
TRBV25-1	TRBJ2-2	15	CASSETGRRGGELFF
TRBV13	TRBJ2-3	16	CASSSGLAVSTDTQYF
TRBV10-3	TRBJ1-5	15	CAISQGEDSNQPQHF
TRBV5-1	TRBJ1-5	15	CASSLDGQPNQPQHF
TRBV21-1	TRBJ2-7	15	CANGKGCPSPYEQYF
TRBV25-1	TRBJ2-7	12	CASEKGGYEQYF
TRBV10-3	TRBJ1-1	13	CAIGNGLNTEAFF
TRBV12-3/TRBV12-4	TRBJ1-4	13	CASSSGYGEKLFF
TRBV27	TRBJ2-1	16	CASSPWRGPGNNEQFF
TRBV2	TRBJ1-2	18	CASSILKLGQGVYYGYTF
TRBV5-8	TRBJ1-4	17	CASSLGTGAATNEKLFF
TRBV29-1	TRBJ2-5	12	CSVEPNTETQYF
TRBV20-1	TRBJ1-1	14	CSARNPGHSTEAFF
TRBV4-1	TRBJ1-5	15	CASSQEGDRGQPQHF
TRBV12-3/TRBV12-4	TRBJ2-1	16	CASSLRRGREYNEQFF
TRBV6-1	TRBJ2-7	14	CASTWGGNSYEQYF
TRBV5-1	TRBJ2-3	14	CASSLRSGTDTQYF
TRBV20-1	TRBJ2-1	13	CSATVGDYNEQFF
TRBV14	TRBJ1-2	13	CASSQQDSTGYTF
TRBV12-3/TRBV12-4	TRBJ2-1	13	CASSLGAVNEQFF
TRBV9	TRBJ1-1	14	CASSTGTAFTEAFF
TRBV7-9	TRBJ1-2	14	CASSLPAANYGYTF
TRBV5-1	TRBJ1-3	16	CASSAGHRLSGNTIYF
TRBV10-3	TRBJ1-4	13	CAIRTGAEEKLFF
TRBV6-4	TRBJ1-6	17	CASRGPGRKNGNSPLHF
TRBV9	TRBJ2-2	16	CASSGLAGGPTGELFF
TRBV12-3/TRBV12-4	TRBJ1-3	16	CASSGHRGQRDNTIYF
TRBV4-3	TRBJ1-2	15	CASSQDRGRQGGYTF
TRBV7-9	TRBJ2-1	17	CASSSPQAGVSYNEQFF
TRBV4-3	TRBJ1-1	17	CASSQDGPGGLNTEAFF
TRBV12-3/TRBV12-4	TRBJ2-5	17	CASSSPLSGRAAETQYF
TRBV2	TRBJ1-4	16	CASSPGTGEGGEKLFF
TRBV5-5	TRBJ1-5	15	CASSLKTGKGQPQHF
TRBV12-3/TRBV12-4	TRBJ1-1	14	CASSFAQRVAEAFF
TRBV30	TRBJ1-5	14	CAWTSAGGDQPQHF
TRBV7-2	TRBJ2-3	16	CASSLGAGGYTDTQYF
TRBV18	TRBJ2-7	15	CASSPPGTGAYEQYF
TRBV6-5	TRBJ1-1	14	CASSYRGVNTEAFF
TRBV27	TRBJ2-7	14	CASSLSSALHEQYF
TRBV10-3	TRBJ1-2	13	CAISAAEYYGYTF
TRBV4-2	TRBJ2-7	16	CASSQVETGITYEQYF
TRBV23-1	TRBJ2-1	13	CASRPSSYNEQFF
TRBV12-3/TRBV12-4	TRBJ1-4	14	CASSWSGAGEKLFF
TRBV4-3	TRBJ1-1	12	CASSQGGSEAFF
TRBV12-3/TRBV12-4	TRBJ1-6	18	CASSLGRGRGSPNSPLHF
TRBV20-1	TRBJ1-2	14	CSASNPGGSYGYTF
TRBV12-3/TRBV12-4	TRBJ2-5	17	CASSLGQARLKTESQYF
TRBV12-3/TRBV12-4	TRBJ2-7	12	CASSSQGYEQYF
TRBV5-1	TRBJ2-2	15	CASSLGDRDTGELFF